This T cell receptor (beta chain) was identified in a study of cytomegalovirus exposure and HLA in healthy donors. To note about this clone: Its antigen is currently unknown.

V was pared by 4 bases and J by 5 bases, with 11 bases between. CDR3 length equals 14 residues. Germline V gene lookup returns CDR1 MNHEY and CDR2 SVGAGI. Study-wide results and caveats: Looking again later, the authors saw that most CMV-associated TCR beta chains seemed HLA-restricted. The investigators catalogued 150 to 200 TCR beta chains as cytomegalovirus-associated.

Use of 60 Vbeta and 13 Jbeta primers characterized the PCR. Generated by immunoSEQ multiplex PCR, the TCRdb table keeps only in-frame clones and is missing some. The repertoire holds 200,000 to 300,000 clones, with 80% to 90% as singletons. This chain links TRBV6-5 with TRBJ1-4; D ambiguous. Sequenced: PBMCs. This receptor was identified in a woman aged 40 to 55 in good health and CMV-seropositive. The CDR3 reads CASSLTPQNEKLFF. The CDR3 nucleotides are TGTGCCAGCAGTTTGACGCCACAGAATGAAAAACTGTTTTTT.